The subject of this entry is one T cell receptor beta chain. This CDR3 region has 16 residues. Trimming took 2 bases from V and 0 from J; bases not matched to a gene: 2. Germline V gene lookup returns CDR1 KGHDR and CDR2 SFDVKD. This entry comes from a study of blood T cell repertoires in COVID-19. Looking at the study overall: The study drew acute and convalescent COVID-19 samples from the United States, Italy and Spain.

In the source study's methods: Researchers report that nucleated cell counts were estimated from reference gene primer amplification. Repertoires were generated with immunoSEQ multiplex PCR, while TCRdb's copy carries only in-frame clones and drops some. V, J and clone size are those of that table, while D and trimming were read from the DNA. The sample contains around 53,000 clones, around nine tenths of which appear only once. The chain carries TRBV24-1 and TRBJ2-2, with 7 positions matching TRBD1. The clonotype was recovered from a woman aged 60 to 75 with COVID-19, enrolled during active disease. Sequences were obtained from peripheral blood. Here the CDR3 DNA reads TGTGCCACCAGTGATTCGACAGGGTCGAACACCGGGGAGCTGTTTTTT. Translating it yields CATSDSTGSNTGELFF.